The clone carrying this TCR beta chain was seen more than once but under ten times. Its antigen is currently unknown. Trimming cost V 2 bases and J 6 bases, with 19 bases left between them. This CDR3 has 15 residues. Germline V gene sequence: CDR1 GTSNPN, CDR2 SVGIG (reference sequence). With iRepertoire HTBI primers and Arm-PCR of CDR3 regions, TCR beta libraries were built. One entry per CDR3 protein results from TCRdb running MiXCR on the multiplex PCR reads. The table has a few hundred thousand distinct CDR3 sequences, about a quarter seen once; the top ten hold approximately 26%. This sample was taken from a study of regulatory T cells in long-lasting Graves disease. Notes on the study in general: TRBV28, TRBJ1-2 and TRBJ2-5 emerged as the favored segments in persistent disease. Limited samples may have lowered accuracy. The TCR repertoire of persistent Graves' patients was less diverse than that of newly diagnosed ones.

Time point: persistent/refractory GD, antithyroid drugs over 5 years with positive TRAb. RNA isolated from PBMCs was used to make the TCR library. This chain joins TRBV30 and TRBJ1-1; D may be TRBD1 (6 bases). The input for sequencing was peripheral blood mononuclear cells (PBMCs), taken when the disease was refractory, from a patient treated with antithyroid drugs. The sequence was collected from a female donor with Graves disease. This CDR3 is CAWSPRGRLKAEAFF. The CDR3 bases are TGTGCCTGGAGTCCCCGGGGGCGATTAAAGGCTGAAGCTTTCTTT.